The T cell receptor beta chain described here comes from a study of a mutant IDH1 vaccine in newly diagnosed glioma. Indicated time point: week 11, during vaccination. A 20-mer mutant IDH1 peptide at 300 ug was injected subcutaneously with topical imiquimod. Assay used: immunoSEQ multiplex PCR; TCRdb lists only in-frame clones, some missing. The sample holds some 21,000 clones; 85% to 90% are singletons and the top ten take 5% to 7%. Germline CDR1 and CDR2: ENHRY and SYGVKD. Trimming removed 3 bases from V and 9 bases from J, with 18 bases in between. The CDR3 covers 15 residues. In regard to this clone: Its antigen is unidentified.

This TCR derives from a woman aged 40 to 50 with glioma. The sequencing here drew on PBMCs, taken from a glioma patient whose treatment included an IDH1 peptide vaccine. The chain is built from TRBV10-3 and TRBJ2-1; TRBD1 or TRBD2 may be the D gene (5 bases each). CDR3 nucleotides: TGTGCCATCAGTGACCGGGACGGCGCCCTTGGTGAGCAGTTCTTC. Protein product: CAISDRDGALGEQFF.